This TCR beta chain was captured by sequencing in a study of blood T cells in healthy people across ages. Study-wide background: Capture via template switching afforded approximately one barcoded beta molecule per two T cells.

Study-wide results and caveats: Reliance upon unsorted PBMCs precluded definitive naive versus antigen-experienced comparison.

A second PCR of about 7 to 11 cycles used a sample-barcoded 5' primer and a J-beta primer mix. TCRdb redid the calling of the 5' RACE reads with MiXCR, one entry per CDR3 protein. The top ten clones hold roughly 20% of a sample with hundreds of thousands of distinct CDR3 sequences, approximately 39% of them seen once. To note about this clonotype: The target antigen is unknown.

Germline CDR1 reads MNHNS; CDR2 reads SASEGT. Trimming shortened V by 4 bases and J by 8 bases, and 13 bases separated the two germline ends. The CDR3 totals 13 residues. PBMCs numbering at least 6.5 million were isolated per sample. Samples each had at least 5.5 micrograms of total RNA extracted. The sequence was obtained from a woman aged 60-75 years in good health. The chain combines TRBV6-1 with TRBJ2-3; possibly TRBD2 for D (6 bases). The sample taken for sequencing was blood. The CDR3 sequence is CASSGEDIATQYF. The CDR3 DNA reads as TGTGCCAGCAGTGGGGAGGACATTGCTACGCAGTATTTT.